One T cell receptor (beta chain) is described in this entry. This record belongs to a study of T cells after yellow fever vaccination. A single record per CDR3 protein comes from TCRdb applying MiXCR to the 5' RACE reads. The repertoire includes about 170,000 distinct CDR3 sequences, 5.5% to 8% of them detected once, and roughly 3% sits in the top ten. Germline assignment: CDR1 LNHDA and CDR2 SQIVND (reference sequence). V lost 3 bases, J lost 2 bases, and 8 bases lay in between. This CDR3 region has 13 residues. The receptor was isolated from a man younger than 30 who received the YFV17D yellow fever vaccine. J is TRBJ2-7 and V is TRBV19, with TRBD1 as a possible D gene (5 bases). The source material was CD4+ T cells sorted from PBMCs, sampled on the day of the first yellow fever vaccination. CDR3 coding DNA: TGTGCCAGTAGTATGGACACCACCTACGAGCAGTACTTC. This sequence encodes CASSMDTTYEQYF.